A selection of T cell receptor beta chains follows, all from one sample in a study of blood T cell repertoires in COVID-19. Libraries were prepared by immunoSEQ multiplex PCR; TCRdb keeps only in-frame clonotypes and omits some of them. The data show 150,000 to 200,000 clones, under 95% seen once. The sequenced sample consisted of peripheral blood. Receptors were obtained from a man aged 60 to 75 with active or convalescent COVID-19. Each CDR3 is given with its conserved first and last residue. D genes are given only for firm matches. A clone size is listed for some rows: how often the clone was seen (once, few, many), or a class if it is expanded.

cdr3_length	d_call	clone_size	v_call	j_call	cdr3_aa	cdr3_nt
15	TRBD1	once	TRBV11-2	TRBJ1-4	CASSFWTGGGEKLFF	TGTGCCAGCAGCTTTTGGACAGGGGGTGGCGAAAAACTGTTTTTT
15	TRBD1	once	TRBV9	TRBJ2-5	CASSVGTGGAETQYF	TGTGCCAGCAGCGTAGGGACAGGGGGCGCGGAGACCCAGTACTTC
12	-	-	TRBV12-3/TRBV12-4	TRBJ1-2	CATGGRNYGYTF	TGTGCCACCGGGGGACGGAACTATGGCTACACCTTC
13	-	-	TRBV7-9	TRBJ1-2	CASSLGVAGGYTF	TGTGCCAGCAGCTTAGGGGTGGCGGGGGGCTACACCTTC
14	-	-	TRBV19	TRBJ1-1	CASSLGGSSTEAFF	TGTGCCAGTAGCCTCGGGGGATCTAGCACTGAAGCTTTCTTT
9	-	-	TRBV29-1	TRBJ2-7	CSKGGEQYF	TGCAGCAAGGGGGGGGAGCAGTACTTC
14	TRBD1	-	TRBV19	TRBJ1-2	CASRTTGDDYGYTF	TGTGCCAGTAGAACGACAGGGGATGACTATGGCTACACCTTC
16	TRBD1	-	TRBV6-5	TRBJ1-5	CASSYSRTGLGQPQHF	TGTGCCAGCAGTTACTCGAGGACAGGGTTGGGGCAGCCCCAGCATTTT
17	-	-	TRBV5-6	TRBJ1-3	CASSRRLGGSSGNTIYF	TGTGCCAGCAGCCGGAGATTGGGGGGTTCCTCTGGAAACACCATATATTTT
16	TRBD2	-	TRBV6-1	TRBJ2-1	CASSEELAGTYNEQFF	TGTGCCAGCAGTGAAGAGTTAGCGGGGACGTACAATGAGCAGTTCTTC
15	-	-	TRBV6-5	TRBJ2-5	CASSYTRRGRETQYF	TGTGCCAGCAGTTACACCCGACGAGGGAGGGAGACCCAGTACTTC
15	TRBD1	once	TRBV27	TRBJ1-2	CASSFGTGGNYGYTF	TGTGCCAGCAGTTTCGGGACAGGGGGTAACTATGGCTACACCTTC
15	-	-	TRBV5-1	TRBJ1-2	CASSLGEGGDYGYTF	TGCGCCAGCAGCTTGGGGGAGGGAGGTGACTATGGCTACACCTTC
15	TRBD1	-	TRBV18	TRBJ1-1	CASSSKGTGDTEAFF	TGTGCCAGCTCATCAAAAGGGACAGGGGACACTGAAGCTTTCTTT
14	TRBD1	-	TRBV5-1	TRBJ2-7	CASSPWTGNYEQYF	TGCGCCAGCAGCCCGTGGACAGGGAATTACGAGCAGTACTTC
15	-	once	TRBV19	TRBJ1-2	CASSRGRQANYGYTF	TGTGCCAGTAGTAGAGGGCGGCAGGCCAACTATGGCTACACCTTC
14	-	once	TRBV3-1/TRBV3-2	TRBJ1-1	CASSLSGPNTEAFF	TGTGCCAGCAGCCTGTCAGGTCCAAACACTGAAGCTTTCTTT
13	-	few	TRBV12-3/TRBV12-4	TRBJ1-1	CASSLNRATEAFF	TGTGCCAGCAGTTTAAACAGGGCGACTGAAGCTTTCTTT
14	-	-	TRBV10-2	TRBJ2-7	CASISPRQVGEQYF	TGCGCCAGCATATCTCCGAGACAGGTCGGGGAGCAGTACTTC
15	TRBD1	-	TRBV2	TRBJ1-3	CASSGDRISGNTIYF	TGTGCCAGCAGCGGGGACAGAATCTCTGGAAACACCATATATTTT
15	-	-	TRBV18	TRBJ1-1	CASSPRDPVQAEAFF	TGTGCCAGCTCACCACGAGATCCGGTACAGGCTGAAGCTTTCTTT
13	-	-	TRBV5-6	TRBJ1-2	CASSLEGVYGYTF	TGTGCCAGCAGCTTGGAGGGGGTTTATGGCTACACCTTC
15	-	-	TRBV19	TRBJ1-2	CASSIPGEANYGYTF	TGTGCCAGTAGTATCCCGGGGGAAGCTAACTATGGCTACACCTTC
16	TRBD2	-	TRBV5-1	TRBJ2-1	CASSLALGRDLYEQFF	TGCGCCAGCAGCTTGGCCTTAGGGAGGGATCTGTATGAGCAGTTCTTC
15	-	-	TRBV19	TRBJ1-2	CASSISGRVDYGYTF	TGTGCCAGTAGTATATCGGGAAGGGTTGACTATGGCTACACCTTC
13	-	-	TRBV5-1	TRBJ2-1	CASSIGVYNEQFF	TGCGCCAGCAGCATCGGGGTTTACAATGAGCAGTTCTTC
15	-	-	TRBV19	TRBJ1-1	CASSIWGRVDTEAFF	TGTGCCAGTAGTATTTGGGGGCGCGTGGACACTGAAGCTTTCTTT
13	-	once	TRBV10-3	TRBJ1-4	CAISGDVNEKLFF	TGTGCCATCAGCGGAGATGTTAATGAAAAACTGTTTTTT
15	TRBD1	-	TRBV7-9	TRBJ2-7	CASSFAAGTAYEQYF	TGTGCCAGCAGCTTTGCTGCCGGGACAGCGTACGAGCAGTACTTC
14	TRBD2	once	TRBV11-2	TRBJ2-1	CASTIAGTYNEQFF	TGTGCCAGCACCATAGCGGGCACCTACAATGAGCAGTTCTTC
16	TRBD2	-	TRBV9	TRBJ2-3	CASSVGGSGRTDTQYF	TGTGCCAGCAGCGTAGGTGGTAGCGGGAGAACAGATACGCAGTATTTT
13	-	-	TRBV12-3/TRBV12-4	TRBJ1-5	CASSLGRGNPQHF	TGTGCCAGCAGTTTAGGGCGGGGGAACCCCCAGCATTTT
15	-	-	TRBV6-5	TRBJ1-5	CASSYEESRGQPQHF	TGTGCCAGCAGTTACGAAGAAAGTAGGGGTCAGCCCCAGCATTTT
14	TRBD1	-	TRBV7-9	TRBJ1-1	CASSSETGGTEAFF	TGTGCCAGCAGCTCAGAGACAGGGGGCACTGAAGCTTTCTTT
14	TRBD1	-	TRBV7-9	TRBJ1-5	CASSPTGESQPQHF	TGTGCCAGCAGCCCTACAGGGGAATCTCAGCCCCAGCATTTT
13	-	-	TRBV24-1	TRBJ1-2	CATSAKGVDGYTF	TGTGCCACCAGTGCTAAGGGGGTGGATGGCTACACCTTC
14	TRBD1	-	TRBV5-5	TRBJ1-2	CASSRGQTDYGYTF	TGTGCCAGCAGCCGGGGACAGACAGACTATGGCTACACCTTC
15	TRBD1	-	TRBV5-1	TRBJ2-7	CASSLSRQGVGEQYF	TGCGCCAGCAGCCTGAGCCGACAGGGAGTGGGCGAGCAGTACTTC
17	-	-	TRBV3-1/TRBV3-2	TRBJ2-1	CASSPPQGGSGGNEQFF	TGTGCCAGCAGCCCCCCTCAGGGCGGTTCCGGGGGCAATGAGCAGTTCTTC
14	-	-	TRBV4-1	TRBJ2-7	CASSQGGGGYEQYF	TGCGCCAGCAGCCAAGGGGGTGGGGGGTACGAGCAGTACTTC
12	-	-	TRBV9	TRBJ2-1	CASSVYSGEQFF	TGTGCCAGCAGCGTATATTCCGGTGAGCAGTTCTTC
14	TRBD2	-	TRBV6-6	TRBJ2-7	CASNGGRDRDEQYF	TGTGCCAGCAATGGCGGGAGGGATAGAGACGAGCAGTACTTC
16	TRBD2	-	TRBV4-1	TRBJ2-1	CASSQSRGRAADEQFF	TGCGCCAGCAGCCAAAGTCGGGGGAGGGCGGCGGATGAGCAGTTCTTC
16	TRBD1	-	TRBV7-9	TRBJ1-3	CASSPMTGGPRNTIYF	TGTGCCAGCAGCCCGATGACAGGGGGCCCGAGAAACACCATATATTTT
15	TRBD1	few	TRBV12-5	TRBJ1-2	CASGISGTGDYGYTF	TGTGCTAGTGGAATCTCCGGGACAGGGGACTATGGCTACACCTTC
13	-	-	TRBV11-3	TRBJ1-1	CASRLRENTEAFF	TGTGCCAGCAGATTAAGAGAGAACACTGAAGCTTTCTTT
15	-	-	TRBV11-2	TRBJ1-4	CASSLSGYQVGKLFF	TGTGCCAGCAGCTTAAGCGGGTACCAAGTGGGAAAACTGTTTTTT
14	-	-	TRBV6-5	TRBJ2-7	CASSRQVPTYEQYF	TGTGCCAGCAGTAGACAGGTACCTACCTACGAGCAGTACTTC
16	-	-	TRBV6-5	TRBJ2-2	CASSYSMGAYTGELFF	TGTGCCAGCAGTTACTCGATGGGGGCCTACACCGGGGAGCTGTTTTTT
15	-	-	TRBV5-1	TRBJ1-2	CASSLEYRPKDGYTF	TGCGCCAGCAGCTTGGAGTACAGGCCGAAGGATGGCTACACCTTC
12	-	once	TRBV10-3	TRBJ1-5	CAISDPGQPQHF	TGTGCCATCAGTGATCCAGGGCAGCCCCAGCATTTT
16	TRBD2	-	TRBV6-5	TRBJ2-2	CASSYSPGGPGGELFF	TGTGCCAGCAGTTACTCCCCGGGGGGGCCTGGCGGGGAGCTGTTTTTT
14	TRBD2	-	TRBV10-3	TRBJ2-7	CAIRVGGASDEQYF	TGTGCCATCAGGGTCGGGGGGGCAAGTGACGAGCAGTACTTC
14	-	-	TRBV7-2	TRBJ2-2	CASSWDISTGELFF	TGTGCCAGCAGCTGGGACATCAGCACCGGGGAGCTGTTTTTT
13	-	few	TRBV30	TRBJ2-7	CACTYRSSYEQYF	TGTGCCTGTACCTATAGGAGCTCCTACGAGCAGTACTTC
17	TRBD1	-	TRBV6-6	TRBJ1-1	CASSQRLPGQGANEAFF	TGTGCCAGCAGTCAACGACTCCCGGGACAGGGGGCCAATGAAGCTTTCTTT
14	-	-	TRBV5-1	TRBJ1-1	CASSAFARNTEAFF	TGCGCCAGCAGCGCGTTTGCCCGGAACACTGAAGCTTTCTTT
12	-	-	TRBV12-3/TRBV12-4	TRBJ1-1	CALAGANTEAFF	TGTGCCTTGGCAGGGGCGAACACTGAAGCTTTCTTT